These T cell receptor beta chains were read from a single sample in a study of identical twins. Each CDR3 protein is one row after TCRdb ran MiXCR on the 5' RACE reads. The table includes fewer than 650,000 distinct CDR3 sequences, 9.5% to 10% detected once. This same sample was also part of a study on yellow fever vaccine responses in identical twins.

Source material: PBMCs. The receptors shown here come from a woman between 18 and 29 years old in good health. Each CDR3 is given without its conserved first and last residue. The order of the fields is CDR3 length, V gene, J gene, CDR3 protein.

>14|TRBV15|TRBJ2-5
ATSGPTTASSETQY
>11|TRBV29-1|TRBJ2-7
SVTPHKAYEQY
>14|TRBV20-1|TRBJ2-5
SAWKGDRGLGETQY
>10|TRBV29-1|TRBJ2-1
SVRDGGYEQF
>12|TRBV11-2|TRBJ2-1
ASSPSWGYNEQF
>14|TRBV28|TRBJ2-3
ASSHRWASSTDTQY
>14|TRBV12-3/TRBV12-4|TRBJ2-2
ASSLGTSANTGELF
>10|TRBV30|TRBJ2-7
AWSPGGDEQY
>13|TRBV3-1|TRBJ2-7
ASSQGAYLFYEQY
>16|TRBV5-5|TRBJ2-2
ASSLLAAYTTNTGELF
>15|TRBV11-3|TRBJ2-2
ASSLSLGGIATGELF
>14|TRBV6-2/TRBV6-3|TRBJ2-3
ASSYSGLASTDTQY
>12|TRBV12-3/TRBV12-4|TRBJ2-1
ASCSAGSRDEQF
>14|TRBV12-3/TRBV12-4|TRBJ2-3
ASSVGGTSSTDTQY
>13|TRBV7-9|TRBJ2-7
ASSLVSGSIYEQY
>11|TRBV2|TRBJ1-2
ASSVVSGDGYT
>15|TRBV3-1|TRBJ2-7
ASSQDRLAGGTYEQY